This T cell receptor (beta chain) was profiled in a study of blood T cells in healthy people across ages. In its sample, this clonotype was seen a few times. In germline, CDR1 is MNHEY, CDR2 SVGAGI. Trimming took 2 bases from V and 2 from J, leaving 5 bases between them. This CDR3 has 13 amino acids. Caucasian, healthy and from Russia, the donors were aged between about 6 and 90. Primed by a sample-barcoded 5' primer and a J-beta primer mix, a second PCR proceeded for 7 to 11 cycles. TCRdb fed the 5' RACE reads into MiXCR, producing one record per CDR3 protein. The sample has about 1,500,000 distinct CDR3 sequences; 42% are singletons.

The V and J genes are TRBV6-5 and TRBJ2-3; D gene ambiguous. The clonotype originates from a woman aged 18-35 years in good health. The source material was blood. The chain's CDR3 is CASSYLNTDTQYF. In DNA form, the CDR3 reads TGTGCCAGCAGTTACCTTAACACAGATACGCAGTATTTT.